This is a list of T cell receptor beta chains from one sample in a study of Ad26.COV2.S vaccination and SARS-CoV-2 variants. Only in-frame clones appear in the TCRdb table, and some are missing; sequencing was by immunoSEQ multiplex PCR. The sample lists hundreds of thousands of clones, around 87% occurring once. Sequenced material: peripheral blood, taken in a trial of Ad26.COV2.S vaccine versus placebo. The source of these receptors is a person aged 18-65 years who received the Ad26.COV2.S COVID-19 vaccine or a placebo. CDR3s include the opening cysteine and the closing phenylalanine or tryptophan. D genes are given only for firm matches. For some rows the clone size is stated as once, few or many, or as a class when expanded; others skip it.

D,V,size,J,DNA,CDR3
TRBD2,TRBV9,once,TRBJ2-1,TGTGCCAGCAGCCGAGCTAGCGGAAATGAGCAGTTCTTC,CASSRASGNEQFF
.,TRBV5-1,once,TRBJ2-1,TGCGCCAGCGGAGGGGGAGCACCCTACAATGAGCAGTTCTTC,CASGGGAPYNEQFF
.,TRBV29-1,.,TRBJ2-5,TGCAGCGTTGAACCCCCGGGAACGACCCAAGAGACCCAGTACTTC,CSVEPPGTTQETQYF
.,TRBV19,.,TRBJ1-2,TGTGCCAGTAGTGCGGTCAGCCCCTATGGCTACACCTTC,CASSAVSPYGYTF
.,TRBV29-1,.,TRBJ2-6,TGCAGCGCCGAGGGCAGGGCTACCGCCTCTGGGGCCAACGTCCTGACTTTC,CSAEGRATASGANVLTF
TRBD1,TRBV5-5,.,TRBJ1-2,TGTGCCAGCAGCGAAGGACAGGGTGGATCCCTCTATGGCTACACCTTC,CASSEGQGGSLYGYTF
.,TRBV20-1,.,TRBJ1-3,TGCAGTGCTAGTCGGGGACTGTCAGGAAACACCATATATTTT,CSASRGLSGNTIYF
.,TRBV5-4,.,TRBJ1-6,TGTGCCAGCAGCCCAGGACAAGGGGCCTATAATTCACCCCTCCACTTT,CASSPGQGAYNSPLHF
.,TRBV27,.,TRBJ1-1,TGTGCCAGCAGTTCTACACACGGAAACACTGAAGCTTTCTTT,CASSSTHGNTEAFF
TRBD2,TRBV6-2/TRBV6-3,.,TRBJ2-2,TGTGCCAGCAGTTGGGCTAGCGGGAGAGGTACCGGGGAGCTGTTTTTT,CASSWASGRGTGELFF
TRBD1,TRBV7-2,.,TRBJ2-7,TGTGCCAGCAGCCGCCAGACAGGGGGCTCATACGAGCAGTACTTC,CASSRQTGGSYEQYF